The 27 T cell receptor beta chains presented below share a single source sample, sequenced in a study of T-cell memory formation after mild COVID-19. TCRdb reprocessed the 5' RACE reads with MiXCR, giving one entry per CDR3 protein. The repertoire holds about half a million distinct CDR3 sequences, around a sixth seen once, with around an eighth in the top ten. The sample consisted of PBMCs or a T cell subset sorted from them (not recorded which). The receptors were gathered from an adult woman who had mild COVID-19 (a few samples of this study predate the infection). Cell type and time point are not known.

This clonotype turned up a few times. V usage is TRBV9 and J usage is TRBJ2-7; TRBD1 matches 7 bases. The trim removed 4 bases at V and 6 bases at J, leaving 13 bases unmatched. Germline-derived CDR1 and CDR2 are SGDLS and YYNGEE. CDR3 length: 15 amino acids. DNA of the CDR3: TGTGCCAGCAGCCCCCGACAGGGTTCGGCAGGCGAGCAGTACTTC. Amino acid sequence: CASSPRQGSAGEQYF.

The chain is built from TRBV19 and TRBJ2-6; D gene unclear. V lost 6 bases, J lost 4 bases, and 13 bases lay in between. Germline CDR1 reads LNHDA; CDR2 reads SQIVND (reference sequence). This CDR3 has 15 amino acids. This CDR3 is CASRPQRSGANVLTF. DNA of the CDR3: TGTGCCAGTAGGCCTCAAAGGTCCGGGGCCAACGTCCTGACTTTC. The variable domain in full, completed from reference TRBV19 and TRBJ2-6, reads DGGITQSPKYLFRKEGQNVTLSCEQNLNHDAMYWYRQDPGQGLRLIYYSQIVNDFQKGDIAEGYSVSREKKESFPLTVTSAQKNPTAFYLCASRPQRSGANVLTFGAGSRLTVL.

The J gene is TRBJ2-7, the V gene TRBV30; the D gene could be TRBD1 or TRBD2 (7 bases each). The V and J ends lost 4 bases and 3 bases respectively, with 22 bases between them. This CDR3 has 16 amino acids. Germline V gene lookup returns CDR1 GTSNPN and CDR2 SVGIG (reference sequence). DNA of the CDR3: TGTGCCTGGACCCACAAGGGGGCACCGGGGGGCTACGAGCAGTACTTC. It encodes CAWTHKGAPGGYEQYF. Together with reference TRBV30 and TRBJ2-7, the CDR3 gives the full variable domain: SQTIHQWPATLVQPVGSPLSLECTVEGTSNPNLYWYRQAAGRGLQLLFYSVGIGQISSEVPQNLSASRPQDRQFILSSKKLLLSDSGFYLCAWTHKGAPGGYEQYFGPGTRLTVT.

This chain connects TRBV5-1 to TRBJ1-1, with D possibly TRBD1 on 5 matching bases. V lost 5 bases and J 1 base, leaving 12 bases between the germline ends. Per germline, CDR1 SGHRS and CDR2 YFSETQ. This CDR3 has 14 amino acids. The CDR3 DNA follows: TGCGCCAGCAGATTGCCAGGGTCGAACACTGAAGCTTTCTTT. It translates to CASRLPGSNTEAFF. Together with reference TRBV5-1 and TRBJ1-1, the CDR3 gives the full variable domain: KAGVTQTPRYLIKTRGQQVTLSCSPISGHRSVSWYQQTPGQGLQFLFEYFSETQRNKGNFPGRFSGRQFSNSRSEMNVSTLELGDSALYLCASRLPGSNTEAFFGQGTRLTVV.

The table lists this clonotype with a few counts. The V gene is TRBV7-2, the J gene TRBJ2-3, with D perhaps matching TRBD1 (5 bases). The germline V gene has CDR1 SGHTA and CDR2 FQGNSA. The CDR3 contains 13 residues. Trimming removed 5 bases from V and 6 bases from J, with 12 bases in between. CDR3 nucleotides: TGTGCCAGCAGCCCAAGACAGAAGGATACGCAGTATTTT. Protein: CASSPRQKDTQYF.

This clonotype was seen only a few times. This chain uses TRBV7-9 with TRBJ2-7, with 8 bases identical to TRBD1. Trimming at V came to 2 bases and at J to 3 bases, leaving 3 bases not matched to a gene. CDR3 length: 14 amino acids. Germline values: CDR1 SEHNR, CDR2 FQNEAQ (reference sequence). The CDR3 is CASSLLTGVYEQYF. In nucleotides, the CDR3 is TGTGCCAGCAGCTTATTGACAGGGGTCTACGAGCAGTACTTC.

V and J are TRBV4-2 and TRBJ2-2; D possibly uses TRBD1 or TRBD2 (6 bases each). The V end was cut by 1 base, the J end by 5 bases, with 20 bases between. The CDR3 runs to 18 residues. Germline CDR1 LGHNA, CDR2 YNFKEQ. The chain's CDR3 is CASSQGQIGGPGTGELFF. The CDR3 nucleotides read TGTGCCAGCAGCCAAGGGCAGATCGGGGGCCCCGGGACCGGGGAGCTGTTTTTT.

V and J are TRBV10-1 and TRBJ2-2; TRBD1 matches at 10 bases. This CDR3 is built from 13 residues. V trimming: 8 bases; J trimming: 3 bases; junction bases outside the gene matches: 0. The V gene's germline CDR1 is WNHNN and CDR2 SYGVQD (reference sequence). The CDR3 protein is CASGQGDTGELFF. The CDR3, as DNA: TGCGCCAGCGGACAGGGGGACACCGGGGAGCTGTTTTTT.

The chain employs TRBV5-1 and TRBJ1-1, with 9 positions matching TRBD1. The CDR3 contains 14 residues. CDR1 and CDR2 from the germline V gene are SGHRS and YFSETQ. V shed 5 bases and J 4 bases; nucleotides not matched to a gene: 6. The CDR3 protein is CASRHGTGFTEAFF. In DNA form, the CDR3 reads TGCGCCAGCAGGCATGGGACAGGGTTCACTGAAGCTTTCTTT.

This clonotype was detected only a few times. V usage is TRBV24-1 and J usage is TRBJ2-5; D remains ambiguous. Trimming removed 6 bases at V and 7 bases at J, with 20 bases between. CDR3 length: 15 amino acids. Germline V gene data show CDR1 as KGHDR and CDR2 as SFDVKD. The CDR3 region is CATSSSKIGLVTQYF. CDR3 DNA: TGTGCCACCAGTTCCTCCAAGATCGGCCTTGTGACCCAGTACTTC.

This clonotype was counted only a few times. J is TRBJ1-1 and V is TRBV18; D is uncertain. Germline CDR1 and CDR2: KGHSH and LQKENI. This CDR3 spans 16 amino acids. Trimming took off 6 bases at V and 0 bases at J, with 17 bases between the two ends. The CDR3 region has the DNA TGTGCCAGCTCGCTATCAACGGCGATGATGAACACTGAAGCTTTCTTT. Its protein product is CASSLSTAMMNTEAFF.

The genes are TRBV5-4 and TRBJ1-3; D not resolved. The CDR3 length is 14 residues. Germline CDR1 is SGHNT and CDR2 is YYREEE (reference sequence). V lost 5 bases and J 0 bases, leaving 9 bases between the germline ends. The CDR3 bases are TGTGCCAGCAGGGGCCCCAGCTCTGGAAACACCATATATTTT. This encodes CASRGPSSGNTIYF.

The chain combines TRBV7-9 with TRBJ1-2; D might be TRBD1 (6 bases). CDR3 size: 13 residues. In germline, CDR1 is SEHNR, CDR2 FQNEAQ (reference sequence). Trimming left V 5 bases short and J 6 bases short, with 13 bases between. CDR3 in DNA: TGTGCCAGCAGCCCGGGGGCAGGGCATGGCTACACCTTC. It encodes CASSPGAGHGYTF.

This clonotype was detected only a few times. The chain couples TRBV7-3 to TRBJ2-2; D is ambiguous. V lost 5 bases and J 4 bases, leaving 11 bases between the germline ends. Per the germline V gene, CDR1 is SGHTA and CDR2 is FQGTGA. The CDR3 contains 14 residues. The CDR3 DNA reads as TGTGCCAGCAGCCCCGGGCCTGGCACCGGGGAGCTGTTTTTT. Amino acid sequence: CASSPGPGTGELFF.

The V and J genes are TRBV5-1 and TRBJ2-6, with a tentative D call TRBD2 (6 bases). CDR1 and CDR2 (germline): SGHRS, YFSETQ. Trimming removed 6 bases from V and 0 bases from J, with 10 bases in between. The CDR3 totals 15 residues. In DNA, the CDR3 is TGCGCCAGCAACTGGCGGGGCTCTGGGGCCAACGTCCTGACTTTC. Its protein product is CASNWRGSGANVLTF.

This clonotype has a handful of counts. The CDR3 is CASSLNRENIQYF. The CDR3 bases are TGTGCCAGCAGCTTAAACAGGGAAAACATTCAGTACTTC. This chain uses TRBV7-3 with TRBJ2-4; TRBD1 might be the D (6 bases). The CDR3 contains 13 residues. V was trimmed by 1 base and J by 5 bases, leaving 6 bases between them. CDR1 and CDR2 from the germline V gene are SGHTA and FQGTGA.

The chain uses TRBV4-1 and TRBJ2-7; weak D call: TRBD1 (5 bases). Germline assignment: CDR1 MGHRA and CDR2 YSYEKL. V lost 0 bases and J lost 4, with 10 bases in between. The CDR3 totals 14 residues. This CDR3 reads CASSQETGWYEQYF. The CDR3 coding sequence is TGCGCCAGCAGCCAAGAAACAGGATGGTACGAGCAGTACTTC.

This clonotype was seen at least ten times. The rearrangement links TRBV7-9 to TRBJ2-5; D unresolved. The CDR3 is made up of 12 amino acids. Germline-derived CDR1 and CDR2 are SEHNR and FQNEAQ (reference sequence). Trimming left V 4 bases short and J 8 bases short, with 11 bases between. CDR3 nucleotide sequence: TGTGCCAGCAGCTCCGCTACGGATACCCAGTACTTC. Translated: CASSSATDTQYF.

The chain combines TRBV20-1 with TRBJ1-1; D might be TRBD1 (5 bases). From germline, CDR1 is DFQATT and CDR2 SNEGSKA (reference sequence). Between the trimmed V and J ends, which lost 3 bases and 8 bases, there was a span of 13 bases. This CDR3 spans 12 amino acids. The CDR3 loop is CSASRDSGEAFF. In DNA form, the CDR3 reads TGCAGTGCTAGCCGGGACTCGGGGGAAGCTTTCTTT.

This clonotype was observed many times. The chain combines TRBV7-9 with TRBJ2-7; no clear D gene. The CDR3 runs 14 residues. Trimming took off 5 bases at V and 6 bases at J, with 17 bases between the two ends. The germline V gene encodes CDR1 SEHNR and CDR2 FQNEAQ (reference sequence). The CDR3 DNA follows: TGTGCCAGCAGCCCCTCGATTTTATTGGGCGAGCAGTACTTC. Residues: CASSPSILLGEQYF.

The J gene is TRBJ2-1, the V gene TRBV11-3; D perhaps matches TRBD2 (6 bases). The V and J ends lost 6 bases and 7 bases respectively, with 16 bases between them. The CDR3 has 14 residues. The V gene's germline CDR1 is SGHNT and CDR2 YENEEA. For the CDR3, the DNA is TGTGCCAGCAGTCCCGCGGCGGGGAGGAATGAGCAGTTCTTC. Its translation is CASSPAAGRNEQFF.

This clonotype has just a few counts. The V gene is TRBV12-3 or TRBV12-4, the J gene TRBJ2-3; D tentatively reads TRBD1 or TRBD2 (6 bases each). V lost 5 bases and J 5 bases, leaving 14 bases between the germline ends. This CDR3 is 14 amino acids long. The chain's CDR3 is CASSPPGAVDTQYF. CDR3 DNA: TGTGCCAGCAGTCCCCCGGGGGCGGTAGATACGCAGTATTTT.

Only a few counts were recorded for this clonotype. The DNA for the CDR3 is TGCAGTGCTAGGGCCCTCCGTAGGATAGAGTACTTC. Encoded protein: CSARALRRIEYF. V is TRBV20-1 and J is TRBJ2-4; D is undetermined. In germline, CDR1 is DFQATT, CDR2 SNEGSKA (reference sequence). V was pared by 3 bases and J by 14 bases, with 17 bases between. This CDR3 contains 12 residues.

V usage is TRBV7-2 and J usage is TRBJ2-7; D is ambiguous. The CDR3 runs 14 residues. The V gene lost 5 bases and the J gene lost 2 bases, with 13 bases spanning the gap. Germline lookup yields CDR1 SGHTA and CDR2 FQGNSA. The CDR3 protein is CASSPPIRAYEQYF. The CDR3 coding sequence is TGTGCCAGCAGCCCTCCTATTAGGGCCTACGAGCAGTACTTC. Full variable domain (outside the CDR3, taken from reference TRBV7-2 and TRBJ2-7): GAGVSQSPSNKVTEKGKDVELRCDPISGHTALYWYRQSLGQGLEFLIYFQGNSAPDKSGLPSDRFSAERTGGSVSTLTIQRTQQEDSAVYLCASSPPIRAYEQYFGPGTRLTVT.

There are many counts of this clonotype. The rearrangement uses TRBV6-5 and TRBJ2-5; 8 nucleotides line up with TRBD1. The CDR3 consists of 15 residues. The V gene end was trimmed by 8 bases and the J gene end by 8 bases; junction bases not matched to a gene: 16. Germline values: CDR1 MNHEY, CDR2 SVGAGI. The CDR3 protein is CASLPVHTGGGTQYF. In nucleotides, the CDR3 is TGTGCCAGCCTACCGGTTCATACAGGGGGAGGAACCCAGTACTTC.

The J gene is TRBJ2-7, the V gene TRBV24-1, with D unresolved. The germline gives CDR1 KGHDR, CDR2 SFDVKD. V lost 3 bases and J 2 bases, leaving 10 bases between the germline ends. This CDR3 comprises 14 residues. The CDR3 here is CATSDPDGTYEQYF. CDR3 coding DNA: TGTGCCACCAGTGATCCGGACGGTACCTACGAGCAGTACTTC.

The chain combines TRBV7-9 with TRBJ2-1; possibly TRBD1 for D (6 bases). The CDR3 extends over 15 amino acids. CDR1 is SEHNR, CDR2 FQNEAQ, per germline (reference sequence). V lost 1 base and J 5 bases, leaving 12 bases between the germline ends. The CDR3 DNA reads as TGTGCCAGCAGCTTAGGGGGGCGAACTAACAATGAGCAGTTCTTC. This codes for CASSLGGRTNNEQFF. Filled out from reference TRBV7-9 and TRBJ2-1, the complete variable domain reads DTGVSQNPRHKITKRGQNVTFRCDPISEHNRLYWYRQTLGQGPEFLTYFQNEAQLEKSRLLSDRFSAERPKGSFSTLEIQRTEQGDSAMYLCASSLGGRTNNEQFFGPGTRLTVL.